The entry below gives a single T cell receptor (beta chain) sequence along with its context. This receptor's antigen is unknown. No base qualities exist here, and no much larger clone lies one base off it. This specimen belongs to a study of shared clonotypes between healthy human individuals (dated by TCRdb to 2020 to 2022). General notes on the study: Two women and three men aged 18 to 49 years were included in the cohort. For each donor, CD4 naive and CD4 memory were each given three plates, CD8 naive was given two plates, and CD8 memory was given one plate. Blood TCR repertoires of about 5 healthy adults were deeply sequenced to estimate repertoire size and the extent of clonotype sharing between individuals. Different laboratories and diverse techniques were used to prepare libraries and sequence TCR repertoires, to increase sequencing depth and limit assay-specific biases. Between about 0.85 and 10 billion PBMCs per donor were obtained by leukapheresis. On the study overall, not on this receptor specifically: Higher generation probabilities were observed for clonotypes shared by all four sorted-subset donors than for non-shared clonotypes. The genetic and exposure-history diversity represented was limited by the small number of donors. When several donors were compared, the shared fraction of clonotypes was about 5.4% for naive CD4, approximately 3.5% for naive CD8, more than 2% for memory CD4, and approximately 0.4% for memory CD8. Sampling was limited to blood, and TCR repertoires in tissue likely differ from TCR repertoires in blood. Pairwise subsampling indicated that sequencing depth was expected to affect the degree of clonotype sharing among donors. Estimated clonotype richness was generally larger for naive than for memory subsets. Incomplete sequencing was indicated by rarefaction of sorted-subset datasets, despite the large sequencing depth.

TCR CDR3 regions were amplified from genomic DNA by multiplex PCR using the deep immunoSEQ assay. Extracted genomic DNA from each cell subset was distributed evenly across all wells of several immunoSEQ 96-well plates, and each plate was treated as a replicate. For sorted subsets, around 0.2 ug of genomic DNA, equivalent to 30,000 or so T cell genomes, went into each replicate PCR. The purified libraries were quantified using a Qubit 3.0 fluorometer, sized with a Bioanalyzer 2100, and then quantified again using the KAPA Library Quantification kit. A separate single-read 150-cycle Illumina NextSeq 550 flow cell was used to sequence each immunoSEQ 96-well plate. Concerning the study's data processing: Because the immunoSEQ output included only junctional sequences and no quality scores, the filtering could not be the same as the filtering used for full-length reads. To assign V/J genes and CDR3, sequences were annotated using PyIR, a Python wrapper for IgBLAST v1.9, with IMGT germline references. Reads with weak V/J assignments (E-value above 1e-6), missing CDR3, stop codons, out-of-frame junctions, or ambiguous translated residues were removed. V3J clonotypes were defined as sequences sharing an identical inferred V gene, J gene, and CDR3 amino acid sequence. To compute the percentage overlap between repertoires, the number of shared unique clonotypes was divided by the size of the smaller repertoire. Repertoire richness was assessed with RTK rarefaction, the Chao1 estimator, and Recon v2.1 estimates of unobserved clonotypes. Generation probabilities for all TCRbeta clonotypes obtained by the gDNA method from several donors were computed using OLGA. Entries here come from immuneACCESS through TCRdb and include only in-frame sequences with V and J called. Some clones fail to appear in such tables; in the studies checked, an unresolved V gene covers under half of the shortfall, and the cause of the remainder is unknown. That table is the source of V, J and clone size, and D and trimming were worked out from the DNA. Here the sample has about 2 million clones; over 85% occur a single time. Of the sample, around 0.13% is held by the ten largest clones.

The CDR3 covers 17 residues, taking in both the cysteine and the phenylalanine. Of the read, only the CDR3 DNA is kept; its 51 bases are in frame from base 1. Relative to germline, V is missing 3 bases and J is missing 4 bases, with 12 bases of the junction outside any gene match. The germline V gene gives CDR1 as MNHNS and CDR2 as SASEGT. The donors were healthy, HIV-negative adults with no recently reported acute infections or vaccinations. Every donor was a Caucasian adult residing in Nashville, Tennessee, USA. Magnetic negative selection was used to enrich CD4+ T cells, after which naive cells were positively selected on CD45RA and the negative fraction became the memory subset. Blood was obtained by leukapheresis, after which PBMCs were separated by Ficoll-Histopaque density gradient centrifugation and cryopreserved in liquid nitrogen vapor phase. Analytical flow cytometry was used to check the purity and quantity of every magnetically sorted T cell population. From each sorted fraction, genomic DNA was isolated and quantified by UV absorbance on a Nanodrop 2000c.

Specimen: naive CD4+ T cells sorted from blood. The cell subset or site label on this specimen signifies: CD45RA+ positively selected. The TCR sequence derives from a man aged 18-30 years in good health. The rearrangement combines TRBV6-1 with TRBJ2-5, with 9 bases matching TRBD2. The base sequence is TGTGCCAGCAGTGATACTAGCGGGTACACCCCCCGAGAGACCCAGTACTTC. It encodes CASSDTSGYTPRETQYF.